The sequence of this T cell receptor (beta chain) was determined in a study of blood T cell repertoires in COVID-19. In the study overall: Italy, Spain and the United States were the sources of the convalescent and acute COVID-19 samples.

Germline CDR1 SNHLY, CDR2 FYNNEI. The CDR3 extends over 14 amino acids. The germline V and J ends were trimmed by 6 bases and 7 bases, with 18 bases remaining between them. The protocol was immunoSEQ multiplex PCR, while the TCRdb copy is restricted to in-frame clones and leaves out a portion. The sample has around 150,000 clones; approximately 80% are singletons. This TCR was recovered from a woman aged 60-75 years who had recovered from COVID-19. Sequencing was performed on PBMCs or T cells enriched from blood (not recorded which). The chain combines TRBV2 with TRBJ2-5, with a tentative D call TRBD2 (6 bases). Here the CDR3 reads CASSRESARGTQYF. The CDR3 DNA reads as TGTGCCAGCAGCCGGGAGTCCGCCCGGGGGACCCAGTACTTC.